The source of this T cell receptor (beta chain) is a study of blood T cell repertoires in COVID-19. Germline CDR1 reads SNHLY; CDR2 reads FYNNEI. V shed 6 bases and J shed 5 bases, with 22 bases lying between them. There are 16 residues in the CDR3. Generated by immunoSEQ multiplex PCR, the TCRdb table keeps only in-frame clones and is missing some. Among under 75,000 clones, around 70% were seen once, and the ten largest hold 18%. The sequence came from a woman aged 45 to 65 with active or convalescent COVID-19. Sequenced sample: peripheral blood. J is TRBJ2-5 and V is TRBV2, with D maybe TRBD2 (5 bases). The CDR3 spells CASRKEAVRSSETQYF. The CDR3 nucleotides are TGTGCCAGCAGGAAGGAGGCGGTCCGGAGTTCGGAGACCCAGTACTTC.